This is a list of T cell receptor beta chains from one sample in a study of blood T cells in healthy people across ages. TCRdb processed the 5' RACE reads anew with MiXCR; each CDR3 protein has one entry. The table has about 290,000 distinct CDR3 sequences, around 29% seen once. Sequenced material: blood. All receptors derive from a woman between 65 and 79 years old in good health. Each CDR3 is given with its conserved first and last residue. Fields, in order: D gene, V gene, clone size, J gene, CDR3 protein, CDR3 DNA. A D gene is named only where the DNA matches it firmly. Size is omitted from some rows. Given values are once, few, many or a class for expanded clones.

TRBD1,TRBV7-2,.,TRBJ2-7,CAGSLGPGTGSYEQYF,TGTGCCGGCAGCTTAGGCCCCGGGACAGGGTCCTACGAGCAGTACTTC
TRBD1,TRBV27,many,TRBJ2-5,CASHPAGGETQYF,TGTGCCTCTCATCCCGCAGGGGGAGAGACCCAGTACTTC
.,TRBV14,once,TRBJ1-1,CASSPHLRRGANTEAFF,TGTGCCAGCAGCCCTCACCTGAGGCGGGGTGCGAACACTGAAGCTTTCTTT
TRBD1,TRBV10-3,many,TRBJ2-7,CAISETQGGEGPTYF,TGTGCCATCAGTGAGACACAGGGGGGAGAAGGCCCAACTTACTTC
.,TRBV15,once,TRBJ2-3,CATSRENRDTQYF,TGTGCCACCAGCAGAGAAAACAGGGATACGCAGTATTTT
.,TRBV29-1,many,TRBJ1-1,CSVEMLQGFTEAFF,TGCAGCGTTGAAATGCTACAGGGTTTCACTGAAGCTTTCTTT
TRBD1,TRBV20-1,many,TRBJ1-6,CSAWTGEALHF,TGCAGTGCTTGGACAGGGGAGGCCCTCCACTTT
.,TRBV10-3,.,TRBJ2-3,CAIGTEPSSDTQYF,TGTGCCATCGGGACTGAACCAAGTTCAGATACGCAGTATTTT
TRBD2,TRBV7-3,.,TRBJ2-1,CASSSGSGSHNEQFF,TGTGCCAGCAGTTCAGGTAGCGGGAGTCACAATGAGCAGTTCTTC
.,TRBV15,.,TRBJ2-4,CATSRDREGRAKNIQYF,TGTGCCACCAGCAGAGATCGTGAGGGACGTGCCAAAAACATTCAGTACTTC
TRBD2,TRBV5-1,few,TRBJ2-3,CASSPLLAASTDTQYF,TGCGCCAGCAGCCCCCTACTAGCGGCTAGCACAGATACGCAGTATTTT
.,TRBV6-2/TRBV6-3,.,TRBJ1-2,CASSYPAHYGYTF,TGTGCCAGCAGTTACCCGGCCCACTATGGCTACACCTTC
.,TRBV7-2,.,TRBJ2-1,CASSETRDINEQFF,TGTGCCAGCAGCGAGACCCGGGACATCAATGAGCAGTTCTTC
.,TRBV4-1,.,TRBJ2-1,CASSQAPNYYNEQFF,TGCGCCAGCAGCCAAGCTCCGAACTACTACAATGAGCAGTTCTTC
TRBD1,TRBV6-5,many,TRBJ2-7,CASSPGTDHYEQYF,TGTGCCAGCAGTCCCGGGACAGACCACTACGAGCAGTACTTC
TRBD1,TRBV7-3,few,TRBJ2-3,CASSPGGRASDTQYF,TGTGCCAGCAGCCCAGGGGGCAGGGCCTCAGATACGCAGTATTTT
.,TRBV20-1,few,TRBJ2-7,CSARGQEHLGNYEQYF,TGCAGTGCTAGAGGCCAAGAGCACCTGGGCAACTACGAGCAGTACTTC
.,TRBV20-1,.,TRBJ2-1,CSVDGNEQFF,TGCAGTGTTGACGGCAATGAGCAGTTCTTC
.,TRBV6-4,few,TRBJ1-4,CASKRVVATNEKLFF,TGTGCCAGCAAGCGAGTAGTTGCAACTAATGAAAAACTGTTTTTT
.,TRBV10-3,few,TRBJ1-1,CAISVVLNTEAFF,TGTGCCATCAGTGTGGTGTTGAACACTGAAGCATTCTTT
.,TRBV4-3,few,TRBJ2-1,CASSQDRAFAPNEQFF,TGCGCCAGCAGCCAAGATAGGGCCTTCGCTCCCAATGAGCAGTTCTTC
.,TRBV28,.,TRBJ2-7,CASNRVPYEQYF,TGTGCCAGCAACAGGGTCCCCTACGAGCAGTACTTC
.,TRBV6-5,few,TRBJ1-2,CARVWVQHGYTF,TGTGCCAGGGTGTGGGTACAGCATGGCTACACCTTC
.,TRBV5-1,once,TRBJ2-3,CASSWGTMADTQYF,TGCGCCAGCAGCTGGGGCACCATGGCAGATACGCAGTATTTT
.,TRBV28,.,TRBJ1-4,CASSPGNNEKLFF,TGTGCCAGCAGTCCAGGAAATAATGAAAAACTGTTTTTT
.,TRBV4-1,.,TRBJ2-7,CASSHIQSYEQYF,TGCGCCAGCAGCCATATCCAGAGCTACGAGCAGTACTTC
.,TRBV5-6,few,TRBJ1-1,CASSGGSNTEAFF,TGTGCCAGCAGTGGGGGTTCGAACACTGAAGCTTTCTTT
.,TRBV10-3,.,TRBJ2-1,CASAGTYNEQFF,TGTGCCTCTGCCGGGACCTACAATGAGCAGTTCTTC
.,TRBV2,.,TRBJ2-7,CASSGVVRSYQQYF,TGTGCCAGCAGTGGGGTGGTCCGATCCTACCAGCAGTACTTC
.,TRBV5-1,few,TRBJ2-5,CASSLESSNNEQSF,TGCGCCAGCAGCTTGGAAAGCAGTAACAATGAGCAGTCCTTC
.,TRBV28,many,TRBJ1-2,CASRLTGPQNGYTF,TGTGCCAGCAGGCTTACGGGGCCTCAAAATGGCTACACCTTC
.,TRBV5-1,.,TRBJ2-5,CASSLRAAQETRYF,TGCGCCAGCAGCTTGAGGGCAGCCCAAGAGACCCGGTACTTC
TRBD2,TRBV5-1,few,TRBJ2-7,CASSGGLAGTYEQYF,TGCGCCAGCAGCGGGGGACTAGCGGGTACCTACGAGCAGTACTTC
TRBD1,TRBV18,few,TRBJ2-1,CASSPNTGGENEQFF,TGTGCCAGCTCACCAAACACAGGGGGAGAAAATGAGCAGTTCTTC
TRBD2,TRBV28,.,TRBJ2-4,CASRPVAGGPKNIQYF,TGTGCCAGCAGACCCGTCGCGGGGGGCCCCAAAAACATTCAGTACTTC
TRBD1,TRBV12-3/TRBV12-4,few,TRBJ1-4,CASSLNRGDEKLFF,TGTGCCAGCAGCCTAAACAGGGGGGACGAAAAACTGTTTTTT